This TCR beta chain was identified in a study of blood T cells in healthy people across ages. Germline V gene sequence: CDR1 SGHRS, CDR2 YFSETQ. The CDR3 runs to 14 residues. V was pared by 3 bases and J by 1 base, with 10 bases between. A note on this clonotype: Antigen: not known.

Together with a sample-barcoded 5' primer, a J-beta primer mix was included in a second PCR lasting roughly 6 to 12 cycles. With 12 random nucleotides, a template-switch adaptor tagged each individual cDNA molecule. From each sample, at least 2.5 million paired-end reads containing CDR3 were obtained. TCRdb re-derived calls from the 5' RACE reads in MiXCR, one entry per CDR3 protein. Found here are fewer than 2 million distinct CDR3 sequences, about two fifths of them singletons; the top ten hold about 21%. Broader study findings: The study found more naive CD4+ cells and higher diversity in long-lived than aged donors.

Samples each yielded at least 5.5 micrograms of total RNA. V is TRBV5-1 and J is TRBJ2-5; D possibly corresponds to TRBD2 (6 bases). This TCR was recovered from a human donor in good health. The sample was blood. CDR3 in DNA: TGCGCCAGCAGCTACGGACTATCCCAAGAGACCCAGTACTTC. It translates to CASSYGLSQETQYF. The variable domain in full, with the rest retrieved from reference TRBV5-1 and TRBJ2-5, is KAGVTQTPRYLIKTRGQQVTLSCSPISGHRSVSWYQQTPGQGLQFLFEYFSETQRNKGNFPGRFSGRQFSNSRSEMNVSTLELGDSALYLCASSYGLSQETQYFGPGTRLLVL.